This is a list of T cell receptor beta chains from one sample in a study of blood T cells in healthy people across ages. MiXCR, run by TCRdb on the 5' RACE reads, gives a single entry per CDR3 protein. The sample lists 700,000 to 900,000 distinct CDR3 sequences, 20% to 30% occurring once. This sample was also put to use in a study of T cells of mothers and their children.

The sequenced material came from blood. The receptors come from a boy younger than 18 in good health. The CDR3 runs from the conserved cysteine through the conserved F or W. The order of the fields is clone size, J gene, V gene, D gene, CDR3 DNA, CDR3 protein. A D gene is named only where the DNA matches it firmly. Only some rows state a clone size, as once, few, many or a class for expanded clones.

clone size: .
J gene: TRBJ2-5
V gene: TRBV20-1
D gene: TRBD1
CDR3 DNA: TGCAGTGCTGGGGACAGACAAGAGACCCAGTACTTC
CDR3 protein: CSAGDRQETQYF

clone size: few
J gene: TRBJ2-5
V gene: TRBV25-1
D gene: .
CDR3 DNA: TGTGCCAGCGGCCAATCAGCTTTGGAGACCCAGTACTTC
CDR3 protein: CASGQSALETQYF

clone size: .
J gene: TRBJ2-4
V gene: TRBV4-1
D gene: .
CDR3 DNA: TGCGCCAGCAGCCAAGGGCTCAGAAGGGACGGCAAAAACATTCAGTACTTC
CDR3 protein: CASSQGLRRDGKNIQYF

clone size: few
J gene: TRBJ1-2
V gene: TRBV10-3
D gene: .
CDR3 DNA: TGTGCCATCACCCACAGGGACGGGTATGGCTACACCTTC
CDR3 protein: CAITHRDGYGYTF

clone size: .
J gene: TRBJ1-5
V gene: TRBV5-1
D gene: TRBD1
CDR3 DNA: TGCGCCAGCAGCTACGACAGGGGTGGTCAGCCCCAGCATTTT
CDR3 protein: CASSYDRGGQPQHF

clone size: .
J gene: TRBJ1-2
V gene: TRBV5-1
D gene: TRBD1
CDR3 DNA: TGCGCCAGCAGCCGACAGGGGGAAGGATATGGCTACACCTTC
CDR3 protein: CASSRQGEGYGYTF

clone size: few
J gene: TRBJ1-2
V gene: TRBV28
D gene: .
CDR3 DNA: TGTGCCAGCACCCTCGGGGGGGGTTCTCGTCGCGGCTACACCTTC
CDR3 protein: CASTLGGGSRRGYTF

clone size: .
J gene: TRBJ1-2
V gene: TRBV30
D gene: .
CDR3 DNA: TGTGCCTGGTCACAGAGAGAGGGTGGCTACACCTTC
CDR3 protein: CAWSQREGGYTF

clone size: .
J gene: TRBJ2-3
V gene: TRBV6-5
D gene: .
CDR3 DNA: TGTGCCAGCAGTTTAAACTCGCCGCACACAGATACGCAGTATTTT
CDR3 protein: CASSLNSPHTDTQYF

clone size: few
J gene: TRBJ2-7
V gene: TRBV9
D gene: TRBD1
CDR3 DNA: TGTGCCAGCAGCGTCACCGGGACAGGGCAGGGAGAGCAGTACTTC
CDR3 protein: CASSVTGTGQGEQYF

clone size: .
J gene: TRBJ1-1
V gene: TRBV5-1
D gene: .
CDR3 DNA: TGCGCCAGCAGCCCTGAAGCGGGGGAGGACACTGAAGCTTTCTTT
CDR3 protein: CASSPEAGEDTEAFF

clone size: .
J gene: TRBJ2-4
V gene: TRBV28
D gene: TRBD1
CDR3 DNA: TGTGCCAGCAGGGGACAGCTCAAAGCCAAAAACATTCAGTACTTC
CDR3 protein: CASRGQLKAKNIQYF

clone size: .
J gene: TRBJ2-5
V gene: TRBV29-1
D gene: .
CDR3 DNA: TGCAGCGTTGACGCCCCGTTAGGTCTAGAGACCCAGTACTTC
CDR3 protein: CSVDAPLGLETQYF